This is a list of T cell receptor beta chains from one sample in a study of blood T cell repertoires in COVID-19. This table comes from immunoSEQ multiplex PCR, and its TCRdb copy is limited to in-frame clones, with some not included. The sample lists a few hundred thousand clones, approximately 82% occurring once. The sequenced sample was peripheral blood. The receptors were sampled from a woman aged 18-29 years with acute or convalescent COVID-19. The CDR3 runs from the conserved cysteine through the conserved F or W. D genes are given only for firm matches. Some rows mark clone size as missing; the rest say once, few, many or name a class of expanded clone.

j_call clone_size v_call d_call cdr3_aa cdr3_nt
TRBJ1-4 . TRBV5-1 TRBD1 CASSPGGNEKLFF TGCGCCAGCAGCCCAGGGGGAAATGAAAAACTGTTTTTT
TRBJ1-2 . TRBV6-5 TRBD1 CASTTGTGVNYGYTF TGTGCCAGCACAACCGGGACAGGGGTTAACTATGGCTACACCTTC
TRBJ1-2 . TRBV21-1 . CASSQDGTNYGYTF TGTGCCAGCAGCCAGGACGGGACTAACTATGGCTACACCTTC
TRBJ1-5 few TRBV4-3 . CASSQDRVSNQPQHF TGCGCCAGCAGCCAAGATCGCGTTAGCAATCAGCCCCAGCATTTT
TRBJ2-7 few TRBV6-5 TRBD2 CASSYTSGINEQYF TGTGCCAGCAGTTATACTAGCGGGATCAACGAGCAGTACTTC
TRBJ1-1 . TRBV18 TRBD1 CASSLPTGGVTEAFF TGTGCCAGCTCACTACCGACAGGGGGCGTCACTGAAGCTTTCTTT
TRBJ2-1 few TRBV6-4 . CASSDSTGAGNEQFF TGTGCCAGCAGTGACTCGACGGGAGCTGGGAATGAGCAGTTCTTC
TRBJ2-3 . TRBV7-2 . CASSLLTGSMDTQYF TGTGCCAGCAGCTTATTGACCGGGAGTATGGATACGCAGTATTTT
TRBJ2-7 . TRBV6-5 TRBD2 CASSYSGLARYEQYF TGTGCCAGCAGTTACTCCGGACTAGCCCGGTACGAGCAGTACTTC
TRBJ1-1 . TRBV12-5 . CASGLVVSGEEAFF TGTGCTAGTGGTTTGGTAGTCTCGGGAGAAGAAGCTTTCTTT
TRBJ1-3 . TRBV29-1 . CSVGYSGNTIYF TGCAGCGTTGGTTACTCTGGAAACACCATATATTTT
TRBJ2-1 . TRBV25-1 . CASSESPSDEQFF TGTGCCAGCAGTGAATCCCCCTCCGATGAGCAGTTCTTC
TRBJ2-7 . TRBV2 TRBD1 CASSAYGQGPYEQYF TGTGCCAGCAGTGCTTATGGACAGGGGCCCTACGAGCAGTACTTC
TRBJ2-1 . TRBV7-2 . CASSSTRSLPGEQFF TGTGCCAGCAGCTCGACTAGGTCCTTACCGGGTGAGCAGTTCTTC
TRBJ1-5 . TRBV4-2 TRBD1 CASSQDMDRGFSQPQHF TGTGCCAGCAGCCAAGATATGGACAGGGGGTTTAGTCAGCCCCAGCATTTT
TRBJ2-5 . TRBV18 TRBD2 CASSPPASWTSGPEETQYF TGTGCCAGCTCACCACCGGCATCCTGGACTAGCGGACCAGAAGAGACCCAGTACTTC
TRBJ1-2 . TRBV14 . CASSHPPLGRGYTF TGTGCCAGCAGCCATCCCCCCCTCGGCAGGGGCTACACCTTC
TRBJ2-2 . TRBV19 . CASTALGQGNTGELFF TGTGCCAGTACGGCCCTGGGGCAGGGGAACACCGGGGAGCTGTTTTTT
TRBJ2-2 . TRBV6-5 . CAGGHRNTGELFF TGTGCCGGGGGACATCGGAACACCGGGGAGCTGTTTTTT
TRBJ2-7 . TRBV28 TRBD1 CASSSPGTGFYEQYF TGTGCCAGCAGTTCGCCCGGGACAGGGTTCTACGAGCAGTACTTC
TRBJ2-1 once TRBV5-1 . CASSLVGAYNEQFF TGCGCCAGCAGCTTGGTCGGGGCCTACAATGAGCAGTTCTTC